This T cell receptor (beta chain) was sequenced for a study of OX40 agonist ivuxolimab in advanced cancers. Study-level background: Ivuxolimab was an agonistic, fully human IgG2 monoclonal antibody directed against OX40 (CD134), a costimulatory receptor. Partial responses occurred in three dose-escalation patients, of whom one had hepatocellular carcinoma and two had cutaneous melanoma. Prior anti-PD-1, anti-PD-L1 or anti-CTLA-4 therapy was permitted, and approximately 40% of dose-escalation patients had received checkpoint inhibitors. Among the 52 dose-escalation patients, 19 had hepatocellular carcinoma, 15 or so melanoma, 9 renal cell carcinoma and 9 head and neck cancer. A male proportion of nearly 85% and a mean age of roughly 55 years, ranging from 23 to 79, were recorded for the dose-escalation cohort. The paper reports the monotherapy dose-escalation portion (N ≈ 52 patients) of the phase I ivuxolimab trial. Intravenous ivuxolimab was administered to patients every 2 weeks at six dose levels: 0.01, 0.1, 0.3, 1.5, 3 and 10 mg/kg. The point of sequencing TCRbeta in the periphery was to test whether ivuxolimab changed TCR sequence diversity and drove clonal T-cell expansion. What the authors observed across the whole study: In partial responders in the 0.1-3.0 mg/kg groups, normalized peripheral clonal expansion was found to be among the lowest, especially among CD8+ T cells. The antigen specificity of the clonally expanded peripheral T cells was not determined. At doses from 0.1 to 3.0 mg/kg, clonal expansion was seen in both CD4+ and CD8+ blood T cells between baseline and week 6. After ivuxolimab, CD8+ T cells had more expanded clones than CD4+ T cells on average. Low levels of normalized T-cell clonal expansion were also shown by some nonresponding patients.

Patients with autoimmune disease history or receiving systemic immunosuppression were excluded from the trial. Peripheral blood for TCR sequencing was collected from all dose cohorts at baseline, on cycle 4 day 1, and on cycle 7 day 1. Samples came from an open-label, multicenter, first-in-human phase I dose-escalation trial of ivuxolimab. Adults with locally advanced or metastatic head and neck squamous cell, hepatocellular, melanoma or renal cell carcinoma were enrolled in the trial. Before TCR sequencing, CD4+ T cells and CD8+ T cells were sorted from peripheral blood as separate populations. For sequencing of the TCRbeta CDR3 region, genomic DNA was extracted from the sorted cells. TCRbeta CDR3 regions were sequenced using the immunoSEQ Assay. This is the immuneACCESS table as TCRdb keeps it, with only in-frame sequences that have V and J called. A part of the clones is gone; compared with another copy, unresolved V genes explain less than half, and the rest is unexplained. For this sample the table gives about 52,000 clones, of which just under 95% were detected only once. Of the sample, about 25% falls within the top ten clones.

Concerning this clone itself: The target of this receptor is not known. Base qualities are not at hand, and no much larger clone is one base apart.

Sequenced here: CD4+ or CD8+ T cells sorted from blood, sampled in a trial of the OX40 agonist ivuxolimab. This sequence originates from an adult with an advanced solid tumor such as melanoma, head and neck, liver or kidney cancer.

CDR3 protein: CASIGTGGAGETQYF. DNA sequence: TGTGCCAGCATAGGAACAGGGGGCGCCGGGGAGACCCAGTACTTC. The chain employs TRBV2 and TRBJ2-5, with 9 junctional bases fitting TRBD1. Counted from cysteine to phenylalanine, this CDR3 has 15 amino acids. This entry keeps only the CDR3 DNA: 45 bases, framed from base 1. V is cut back by 7 bases and J by 5 bases, with 11 bases in the junction unmatched. CDR1 and CDR2 are drawn from the germline V gene: SNHLY, FYNNEI.